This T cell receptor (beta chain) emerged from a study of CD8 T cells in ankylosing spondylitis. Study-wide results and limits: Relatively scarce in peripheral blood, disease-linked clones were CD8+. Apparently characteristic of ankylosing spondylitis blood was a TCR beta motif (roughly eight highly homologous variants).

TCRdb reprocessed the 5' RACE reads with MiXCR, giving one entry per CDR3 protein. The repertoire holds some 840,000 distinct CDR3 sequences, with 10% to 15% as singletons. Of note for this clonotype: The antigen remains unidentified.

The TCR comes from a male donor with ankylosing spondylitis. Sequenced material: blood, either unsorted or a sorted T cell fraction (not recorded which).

The CDR3 coding sequence is TGTGCCAGCAGCCCGAGGGCTAGCGGGGGAAAAAGCTCCTACAATGAGCAGTTCTTC. It specifies CASSPRASGGKSSYNEQFF. This chain connects TRBV11-1 to TRBJ2-1, with 10 bases lining up with TRBD2. CDR1 is SGHAT, CDR2 FQDESV, per germline (reference sequence). The CDR3 has 19 amino acids. V shed 5 bases and J 0 bases; nucleotides not matched to a gene: 13.